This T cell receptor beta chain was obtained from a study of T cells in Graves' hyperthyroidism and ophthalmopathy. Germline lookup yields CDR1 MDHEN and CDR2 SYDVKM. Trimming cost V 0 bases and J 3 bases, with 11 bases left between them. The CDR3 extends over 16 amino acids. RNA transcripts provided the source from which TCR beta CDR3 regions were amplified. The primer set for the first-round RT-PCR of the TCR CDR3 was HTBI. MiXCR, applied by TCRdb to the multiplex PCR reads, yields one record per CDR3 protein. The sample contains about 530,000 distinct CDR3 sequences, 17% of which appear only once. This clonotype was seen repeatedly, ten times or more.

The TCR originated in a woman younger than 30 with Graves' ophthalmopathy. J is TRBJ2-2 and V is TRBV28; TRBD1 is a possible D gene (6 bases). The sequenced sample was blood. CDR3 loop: CASSLWHRADTGELFF. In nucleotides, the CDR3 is TGTGCCAGCAGTTTATGGCACAGGGCGGACACCGGGGAGCTGTTTTTT.